The rows below give T cell receptor beta chains drawn from one sample of a study of T cell responses to AZD1222 COVID-19 vaccine. Libraries were prepared by immunoSEQ multiplex PCR; TCRdb keeps only in-frame clonotypes and omits some of them. The repertoire holds just under 100,000 clones, 70% to 90% seen once, with 2.5% to 3% in the top ten. The specimen comprised peripheral blood, sampled on day 0 of AZD1222 vaccination. The receptors shown here come from an adult in good health. CDR3s include the opening cysteine and the closing phenylalanine or tryptophan. The order of the fields is J gene, V gene, D gene, clone size, CDR3 protein, CDR3 DNA. A D gene is named only where the DNA matches it firmly. Some rows have no size entry. The others give once, few or many, or a class for an expanded clone.

TRBJ2-5	TRBV5-4	TRBD1	.	CASRSDRAETQYF	TGTGCCAGCAGATCCGACAGGGCTGAGACCCAGTACTTC
TRBJ1-4	TRBV6-6	TRBD1	once	CASRMGQGTTNEKLFF	TGTGCCAGCAGGATGGGACAGGGAACAACTAATGAAAAACTGTTTTTT
TRBJ1-1	TRBV7-8	TRBD1	.	CASSPVGQPEAFF	TGTGCCAGCAGTCCGGTGGGACAGCCTGAAGCTTTCTTT
TRBJ2-7	TRBV28	.	.	CASTGRNYEQYF	TGTGCCAGCACGGGGCGGAACTACGAGCAGTACTTC
TRBJ1-6	TRBV3-1/TRBV3-2	TRBD1	.	CASSQRQGGRSPLHF	TGTGCCAGCAGCCAACGACAGGGCGGAAGATCACCCCTCCACTTT
TRBJ2-7	TRBV19	TRBD1	.	CASSIMRGTGALHYEQYF	TGTGCCAGTAGTATTATGAGAGGGACAGGGGCGTTACACTACGAGCAGTACTTC
TRBJ2-5	TRBV6-2/TRBV6-3	.	.	CASSRGEEQETQYF	TGTGCCAGCAGTCGAGGGGAGGAACAAGAGACCCAGTACTTC
TRBJ2-3	TRBV6-5	TRBD2	.	CASILAGVTDTQYF	TGTGCCAGCATCCTAGCGGGGGTTACAGATACGCAGTATTTT
TRBJ2-1	TRBV6-5	TRBD1	.	CASSPGTGKNEQFF	TGTGCCAGCAGTCCAGGGACAGGGAAGAATGAGCAGTTCTTC
TRBJ2-3	TRBV5-4	TRBD2	.	CASSLSGTTTDTQYF	TGTGCCAGCAGCTTGTCCGGGACTACCACAGATACGCAGTATTTT
TRBJ2-5	TRBV11-3	.	.	CASSLRGHETQYF	TGTGCCAGCAGCTTACGGGGGCATGAGACCCAGTACTTC
TRBJ1-5	TRBV30	.	few	CAWSVQDHQPQHF	TGTGCCTGGAGTGTCCAGGACCATCAGCCCCAGCATTTT
TRBJ2-7	TRBV7-7	TRBD1	.	CASSVGQGYEQYF	TGTGCTAGCAGCGTAGGACAGGGCTACGAGCAGTACTTC
TRBJ1-1	TRBV5-5	.	.	CASSPAPRTEAFF	TGTGCCAGCAGCCCGGCTCCGCGGACTGAAGCTTTCTTT
TRBJ1-1	TRBV19	.	.	CATRQSRNTEAFF	TGTGCCACGAGACAGAGCCGGAACACTGAAGCTTTCTTT
TRBJ1-2	TRBV6-2/TRBV6-3	.	.	CASSLYTGLYGYTF	TGTGCCAGCAGCTTATACACGGGGTTATATGGCTACACCTTC
TRBJ1-2	TRBV9	TRBD1	.	CASSPRTGGLDGYTF	TGTGCCAGCAGCCCCAGGACAGGGGGGTTGGATGGCTACACCTTC
TRBJ1-1	TRBV6-1	.	.	CASTTEVTEAFF	TGTGCCAGCACCACGGAGGTCACTGAAGCTTTCTTT
TRBJ1-3	TRBV7-8	TRBD1	.	CASSKGGTGTYSGNTIYF	TGTGCCAGCAGCAAGGGGGGGACAGGGACTTACTCTGGAAACACCATATATTTT
TRBJ2-6	TRBV5-4	.	once	CASSSPTTVHSGANVLTF	TGTGCCAGCAGCTCTCCTACGACAGTTCACTCTGGGGCCAACGTCCTGACTTTC
TRBJ2-5	TRBV19	.	.	CASSTISRLEGETQYF	TGTGCCAGTAGTACAATTTCGCGCCTAGAGGGGGAGACCCAGTACTTC
TRBJ1-2	TRBV2	.	.	CASSEGGYGYTF	TGTGCCAGCAGTGAAGGGGGGTATGGCTACACCTTC
TRBJ1-1	TRBV7-4	.	.	CATLPRGNTEAFF	TGTGCCACCCTCCCCAGGGGCAACACTGAAGCTTTCTTT
TRBJ1-2	TRBV6-5	TRBD1	.	CASEKDRVYGYTF	TGTGCCAGCGAAAAGGACAGGGTCTATGGCTACACCTTC
TRBJ1-2	TRBV6-5	.	.	CASSYSNVYRDGYTF	TGTGCCAGCAGTTACTCGAATGTCTATCGAGATGGCTACACCTTC
TRBJ1-1	TRBV10-3	.	.	CAISESLGLNTEAFF	TGTGCCATCAGTGAGTCGCTCGGGTTGAACACTGAAGCTTTCTTT
TRBJ2-2	TRBV6-5	.	once	CASRAGAVNTGELFF	TGTGCCAGCCGGGCGGGGGCTGTGAACACCGGGGAGCTGTTTTTT
TRBJ1-2	TRBV29-1	.	.	CSVEGRGPGGYGYTF	TGCAGCGTTGAAGGTCGCGGGCCTGGAGGGTATGGCTACACCTTC
TRBJ1-1	TRBV2	.	.	CASSGAGQNTEAFF	TGTGCCAGCAGTGGTGCAGGACAGAACACTGAAGCTTTCTTT
TRBJ1-1	TRBV10-1	TRBD1	medium-sized	CASSENRGTGGTEAFF	TGCGCCAGCAGTGAGAATCGCGGGACAGGGGGCACTGAAGCTTTCTTT
TRBJ2-2	TRBV6-5	.	.	CAEAGYKGGELFF	TGTGCCGAGGCAGGGTATAAGGGCGGGGAGCTGTTTTTT
TRBJ2-2	TRBV11-2	.	few	CASSPLMTGELFF	TGTGCCAGCAGCCCCCTAATGACCGGGGAGCTGTTTTTT
TRBJ1-2	TRBV3-1/TRBV3-2	TRBD1	.	CASSDNRGTYGYTF	TGTGCCAGCAGCGACAACAGGGGCACCTATGGCTACACCTTC
TRBJ1-2	TRBV5-1	.	.	CASSLEAALYGYTF	TGCGCCAGCAGCTTGGAGGCAGCGCTCTATGGCTACACCTTC
TRBJ1-2	TRBV6-5	.	few	CASSPLYGYTF	TGTGCCAGCTCCCCCCTCTATGGCTACACCTTC
TRBJ2-5	TRBV19	TRBD2	.	CASSGSPSGPETQYF	TGTGCCAGTAGTGGGTCCCCTAGCGGTCCAGAGACCCAGTACTTC
TRBJ2-5	TRBV7-2	.	.	CASSLELGETQYF	TGTGCCAGCAGCTTAGAACTGGGCGAGACCCAGTACTTC
TRBJ2-5	TRBV19	TRBD2	.	CASSIAGGAGTQYF	TGTGCCAGTAGTATAGCGGGGGGGGCCGGGACCCAGTACTTC
TRBJ1-4	TRBV4-2	TRBD1	.	CASSQTGTGAEKLFF	TGTGCCAGCAGCCAAACCGGGACAGGTGCTGAAAAACTGTTTTTT
TRBJ1-1	TRBV19	.	.	CASSITVMNTEAFF	TGTGCCAGTAGTATAACCGTCATGAACACTGAAGCTTTCTTT
TRBJ1-1	TRBV18	.	.	CASSPTQNTEAFF	TGTGCCAGCTCGCCCACTCAGAACACTGAAGCTTTCTTT
TRBJ1-3	TRBV6-1	.	.	CASSEIWPTGTIYF	TGTGCCAGCAGTGAAATATGGCCGACGGGCACCATATATTTT
TRBJ1-1	TRBV28	.	.	CASSPPQATNTEAFF	TGTGCCAGCAGTCCCCCCCAGGCGACGAACACTGAAGCTTTCTTT
TRBJ2-1	TRBV6-1	TRBD2	.	CASSEMSGVPNEQFF	TGTGCCAGCAGTGAAATGAGCGGGGTCCCCAATGAGCAGTTCTTC
TRBJ1-2	TRBV7-8	.	few	CASSPVRAIPYYGYTF	TGTGCCAGCAGCCCCGTGAGGGCTATTCCCTATTATGGCTACACCTTC
TRBJ1-6	TRBV15	.	.	CATSRDRGGNSPLHF	TGTGCCACCAGCAGAGACAGGGGTGGCAATTCACCCCTCCACTTT
TRBJ2-5	TRBV10-1	.	.	CASSEGTRKETQYF	TGCGCCAGCAGTGAGGGGACCCGAAAAGAGACCCAGTACTTC
TRBJ1-1	TRBV19	.	.	CASSRRGGNTEAFF	TGTGCCAGTAGTAGAAGGGGCGGGAACACTGAAGCTTTCTTT
TRBJ1-1	TRBV6-1	.	once	CASSYTEAFF	TGTGCCAGCAGTTACACTGAAGCTTTCTTT
TRBJ1-2	TRBV7-9	.	once	CASSLGGMNYGYTF	TGTGCCAGCAGCTTAGGGGGGATGAACTATGGCTACACCTTC
TRBJ1-1	TRBV6-5	.	.	CASSPDLSGAFF	TGTGCCAGCAGTCCCGACCTATCCGGAGCTTTCTTT
TRBJ2-5	TRBV24-1	.	.	CATSVGPLETQYF	TGTGCCACCAGTGTCGGCCCACTAGAGACCCAGTACTTC